This T cell receptor beta chain was identified during a study of identifying expanded T cells in peripheral blood. To note about this clone: Its antigen is not identified.

The data were produced by immunoSEQ multiplex PCR, yet TCRdb's version contains in-frame clones alone and is incomplete. The sample includes under 150,000 clones, 75% to 90% of them seen just once. Study-level findings and limits: Differentially abundant clones: 0.95 to 1.5 between replicates, about 15 at about 13 days, less than 25 at four. Clone count variance between approximately two-week samples rose with total template count.

V gave up 2 bases and J gave up 7 bases, with 23 bases separating them. CDR1 ENHRY and CDR2 SYGVKD come from the germline V gene. The CDR3 totals 17 residues. The chain joins TRBV10-3 to TRBJ2-5; possibly TRBD2 for D (6 bases). Material: blood. The source is a person between 18 and 75 years old in good health. CDR3 in DNA: TGTGCCATCAGTGAGCGGACGGTGGGGGGAACGATCGGGACCCAGTACTTC. This translates into CAISERTVGGTIGTQYF.